This paragraph covers one T cell receptor (beta chain) sequence. This record comes from a study of blood T cell repertoires in COVID-19. Study summary: Acute-phase and convalescent COVID-19 samples originated in the United States, Italy and Spain.

V lost 6 bases, J lost 7 bases, and 16 bases lay in between. CDR3 length: 14 residues. In germline, CDR1 is LNHDA, CDR2 SQIVND (reference sequence). Original processing notes: For nucleated cells, counts were estimated from reference gene primer amplification. Profiling relied on immunoSEQ multiplex PCR, and the TCRdb table lists in-frame clones only, not all of them. The V and J calls and clone size are taken from that table; D and trimming were inferred from the DNA. The sample carries over 200,000 clones, 70% to 90% recorded once. The clonotype was recovered from a woman aged 65 to 85 with active or convalescent COVID-19. The source material was peripheral blood. The chain employs TRBV19 and TRBJ2-1; D possibly corresponds to TRBD2 (6 bases). The CDR3 protein is CASRWTGAKNEQFF. For the CDR3, the DNA is TGTGCCAGTAGGTGGACGGGAGCTAAAAATGAGCAGTTCTTC.